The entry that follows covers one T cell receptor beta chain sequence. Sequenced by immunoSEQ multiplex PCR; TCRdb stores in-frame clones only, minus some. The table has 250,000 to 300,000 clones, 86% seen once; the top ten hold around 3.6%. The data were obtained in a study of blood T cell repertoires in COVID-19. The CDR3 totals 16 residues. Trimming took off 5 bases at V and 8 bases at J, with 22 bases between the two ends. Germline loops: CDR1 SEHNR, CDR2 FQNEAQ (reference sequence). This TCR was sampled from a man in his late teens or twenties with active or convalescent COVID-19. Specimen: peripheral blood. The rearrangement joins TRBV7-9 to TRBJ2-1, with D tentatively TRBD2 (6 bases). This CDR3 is CASSDDVTGAFHEQFF. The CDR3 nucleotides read TGTGCCAGCAGCGACGATGTGACGGGAGCTTTCCATGAGCAGTTCTTC.